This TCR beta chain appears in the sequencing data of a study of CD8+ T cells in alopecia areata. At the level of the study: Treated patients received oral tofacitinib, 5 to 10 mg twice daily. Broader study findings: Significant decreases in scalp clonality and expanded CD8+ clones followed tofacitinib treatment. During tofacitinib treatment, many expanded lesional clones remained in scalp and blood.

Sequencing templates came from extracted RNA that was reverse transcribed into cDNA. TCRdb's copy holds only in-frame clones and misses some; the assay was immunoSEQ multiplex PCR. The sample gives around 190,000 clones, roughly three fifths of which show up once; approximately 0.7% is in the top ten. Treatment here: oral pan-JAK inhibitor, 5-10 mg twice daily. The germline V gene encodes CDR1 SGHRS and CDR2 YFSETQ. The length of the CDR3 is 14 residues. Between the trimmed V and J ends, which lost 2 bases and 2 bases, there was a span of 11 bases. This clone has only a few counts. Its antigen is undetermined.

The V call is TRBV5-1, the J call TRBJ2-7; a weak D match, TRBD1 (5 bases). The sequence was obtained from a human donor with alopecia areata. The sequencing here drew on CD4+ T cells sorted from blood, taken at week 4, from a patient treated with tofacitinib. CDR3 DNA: TGCGCCAGCAGCTTAAGACAGCCAACCTACGAGCAGTACTTC. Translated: CASSLRQPTYEQYF.